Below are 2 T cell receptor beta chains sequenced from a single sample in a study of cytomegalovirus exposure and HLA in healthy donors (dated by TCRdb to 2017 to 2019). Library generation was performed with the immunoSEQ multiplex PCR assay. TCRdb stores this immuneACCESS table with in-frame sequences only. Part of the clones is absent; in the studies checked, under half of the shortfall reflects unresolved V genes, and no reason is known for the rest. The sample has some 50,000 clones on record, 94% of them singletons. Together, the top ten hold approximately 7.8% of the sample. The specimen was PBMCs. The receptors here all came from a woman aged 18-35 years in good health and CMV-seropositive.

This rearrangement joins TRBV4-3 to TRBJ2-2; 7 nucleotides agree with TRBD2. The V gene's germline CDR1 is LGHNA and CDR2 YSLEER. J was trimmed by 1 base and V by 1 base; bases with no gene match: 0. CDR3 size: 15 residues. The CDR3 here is CASSQASGNTGELFF. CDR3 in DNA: TGCGCCAGCAGCCAAGCTAGCGGGAACACCGGGGAGCTGTTTTTT.

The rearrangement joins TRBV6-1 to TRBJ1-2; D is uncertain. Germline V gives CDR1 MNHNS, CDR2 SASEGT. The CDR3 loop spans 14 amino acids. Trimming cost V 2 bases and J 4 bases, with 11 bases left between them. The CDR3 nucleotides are TGTGCCAGCAGTGAAAAAGAGGGTAGCTATGGCTACACCTTC. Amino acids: CASSEKEGSYGYTF.